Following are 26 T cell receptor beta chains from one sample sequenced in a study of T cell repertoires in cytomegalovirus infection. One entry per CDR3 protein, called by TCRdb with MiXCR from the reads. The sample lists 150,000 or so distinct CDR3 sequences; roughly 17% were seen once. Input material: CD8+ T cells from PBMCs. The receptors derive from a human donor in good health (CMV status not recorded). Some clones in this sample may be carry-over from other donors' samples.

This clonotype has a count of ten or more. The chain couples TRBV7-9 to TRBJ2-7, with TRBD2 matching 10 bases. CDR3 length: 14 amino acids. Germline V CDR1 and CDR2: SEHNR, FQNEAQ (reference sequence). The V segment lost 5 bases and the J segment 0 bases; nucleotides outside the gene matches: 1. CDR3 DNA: TGTGCCAGCAGCCGGACTAGCGGCTCCTACGAGCAGTACTTC. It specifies CASSRTSGSYEQYF.

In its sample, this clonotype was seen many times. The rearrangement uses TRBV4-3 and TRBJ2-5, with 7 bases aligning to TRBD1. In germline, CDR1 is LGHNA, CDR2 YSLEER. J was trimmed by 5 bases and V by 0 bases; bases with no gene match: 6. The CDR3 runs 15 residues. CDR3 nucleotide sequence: TGCGCCAGCAGCCAAGAGAGAGGGGGCGTGGAGACCCAGTACTTC. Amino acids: CASSQERGGVETQYF.

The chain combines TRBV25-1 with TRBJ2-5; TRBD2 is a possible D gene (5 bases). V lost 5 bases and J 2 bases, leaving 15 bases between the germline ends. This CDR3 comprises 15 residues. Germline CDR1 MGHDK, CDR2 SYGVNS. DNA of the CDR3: TGTGCCAGCAGTTTTCCGGGCCGAGGGCAAGAGACCCAGTACTTC. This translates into CASSFPGRGQETQYF.

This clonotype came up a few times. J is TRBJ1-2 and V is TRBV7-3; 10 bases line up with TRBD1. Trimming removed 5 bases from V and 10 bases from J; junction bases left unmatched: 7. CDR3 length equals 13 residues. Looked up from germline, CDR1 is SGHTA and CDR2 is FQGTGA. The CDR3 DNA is TGTGCCAGCAGCCCCGGGACAGGGGCCTTCTACACCTTC. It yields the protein CASSPGTGAFYTF.

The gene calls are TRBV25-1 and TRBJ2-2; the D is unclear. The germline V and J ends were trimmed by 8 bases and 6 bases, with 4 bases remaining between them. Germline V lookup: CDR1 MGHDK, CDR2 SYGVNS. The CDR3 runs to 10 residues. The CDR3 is CASQAGELFF. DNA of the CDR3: TGTGCCAGCCAAGCCGGGGAGCTGTTTTTT.

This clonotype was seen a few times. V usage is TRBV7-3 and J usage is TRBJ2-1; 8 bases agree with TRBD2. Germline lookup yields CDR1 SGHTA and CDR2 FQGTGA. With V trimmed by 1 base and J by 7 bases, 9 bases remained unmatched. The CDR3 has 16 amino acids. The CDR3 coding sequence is TGTGCCAGCAGCTTAAGTCGTTCCGGGGGGGGGAATGAGCAGTTCTTC. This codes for CASSLSRSGGGNEQFF.

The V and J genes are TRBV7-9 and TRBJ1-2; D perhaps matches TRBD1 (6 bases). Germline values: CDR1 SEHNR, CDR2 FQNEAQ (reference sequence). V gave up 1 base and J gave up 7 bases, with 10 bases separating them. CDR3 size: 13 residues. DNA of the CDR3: TGTGCCAGCAGCTTAGGTCAGGGGCCTGGCTACACCTTC. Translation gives CASSLGQGPGYTF.

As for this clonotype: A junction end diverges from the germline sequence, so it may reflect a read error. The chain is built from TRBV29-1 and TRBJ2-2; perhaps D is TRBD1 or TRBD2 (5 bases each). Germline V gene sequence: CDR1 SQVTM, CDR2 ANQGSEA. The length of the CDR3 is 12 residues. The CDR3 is CSVERGAGVLFF. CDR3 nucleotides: TGCAGCGTTGAAAGGGGCGCCGGGGTGCTGTTTTTT.

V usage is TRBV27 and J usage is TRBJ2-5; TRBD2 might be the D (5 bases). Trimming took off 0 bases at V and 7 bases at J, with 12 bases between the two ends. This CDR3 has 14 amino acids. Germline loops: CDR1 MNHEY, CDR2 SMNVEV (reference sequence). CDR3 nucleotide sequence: TGTGCCAGCAGTTTATCTAGGCCCCGGGGGACCCAGTACTTC. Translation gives CASSLSRPRGTQYF.

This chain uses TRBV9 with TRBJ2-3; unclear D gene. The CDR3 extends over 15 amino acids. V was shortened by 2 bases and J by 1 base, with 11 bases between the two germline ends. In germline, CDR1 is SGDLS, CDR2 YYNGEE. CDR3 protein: CASSVRQEGTDTQYF. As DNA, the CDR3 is TGTGCCAGCAGCGTCCGCCAGGAAGGCACAGATACGCAGTATTTT.

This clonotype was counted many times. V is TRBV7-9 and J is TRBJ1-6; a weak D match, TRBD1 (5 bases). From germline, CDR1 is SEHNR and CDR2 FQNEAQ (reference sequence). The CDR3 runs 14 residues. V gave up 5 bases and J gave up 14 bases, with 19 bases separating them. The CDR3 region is CASSEGGRLGALHF. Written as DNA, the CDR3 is TGTGCCAGCAGCGAGGGCGGGAGGCTGGGGGCCCTCCACTTT.

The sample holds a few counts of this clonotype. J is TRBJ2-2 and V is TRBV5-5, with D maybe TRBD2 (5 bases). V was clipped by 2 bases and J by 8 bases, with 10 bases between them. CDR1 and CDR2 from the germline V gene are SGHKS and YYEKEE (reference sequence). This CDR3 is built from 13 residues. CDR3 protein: CASSFATGGELFF. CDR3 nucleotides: TGTGCCAGCAGCTTCGCGACGGGAGGGGAGCTGTTTTTT.

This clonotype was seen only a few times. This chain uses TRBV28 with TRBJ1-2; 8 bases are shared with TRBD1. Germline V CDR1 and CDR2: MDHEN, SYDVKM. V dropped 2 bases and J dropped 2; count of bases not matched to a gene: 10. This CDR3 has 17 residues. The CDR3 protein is CASSLNHQGAGNYGYTF. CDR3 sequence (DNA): TGTGCCAGCAGTTTAAATCATCAGGGGGCTGGGAACTATGGCTACACCTTC.

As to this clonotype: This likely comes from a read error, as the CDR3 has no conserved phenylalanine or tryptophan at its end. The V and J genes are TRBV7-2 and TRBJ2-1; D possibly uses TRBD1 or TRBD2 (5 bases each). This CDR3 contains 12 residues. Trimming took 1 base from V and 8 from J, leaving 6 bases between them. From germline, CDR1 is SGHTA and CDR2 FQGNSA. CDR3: CASSLVGDEQFL. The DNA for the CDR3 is TGTGCCAGCAGCTTAGTGGGGGATGAGCAGTTCTTA.

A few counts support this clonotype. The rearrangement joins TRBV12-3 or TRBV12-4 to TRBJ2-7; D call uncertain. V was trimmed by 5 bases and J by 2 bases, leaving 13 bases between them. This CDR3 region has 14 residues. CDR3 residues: CASSPRPGAYEQYF. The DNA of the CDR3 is TGTGCCAGCAGTCCAAGACCTGGGGCCTACGAGCAGTACTTC.

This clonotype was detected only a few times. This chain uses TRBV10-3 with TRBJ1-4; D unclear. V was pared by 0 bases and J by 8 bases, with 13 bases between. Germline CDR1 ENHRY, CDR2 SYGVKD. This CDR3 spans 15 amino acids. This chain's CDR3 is CAISESAAGGEKLFF. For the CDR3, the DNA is TGTGCCATCAGTGAGTCGGCAGCCGGAGGGGAAAAACTGTTTTTT.

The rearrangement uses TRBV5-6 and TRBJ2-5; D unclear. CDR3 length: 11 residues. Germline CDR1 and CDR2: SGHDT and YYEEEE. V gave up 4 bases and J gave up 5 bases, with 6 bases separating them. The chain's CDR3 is CASSVDETQYF. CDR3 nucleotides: TGTGCCAGCAGCGTGGACGAGACCCAGTACTTC.

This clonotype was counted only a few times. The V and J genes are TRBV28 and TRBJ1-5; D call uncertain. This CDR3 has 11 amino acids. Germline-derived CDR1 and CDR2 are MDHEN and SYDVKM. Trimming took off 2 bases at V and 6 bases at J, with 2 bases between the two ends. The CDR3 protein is CASSLSQPQHF. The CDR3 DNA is TGTGCCAGCAGTTTAAGTCAGCCCCAGCATTTT.

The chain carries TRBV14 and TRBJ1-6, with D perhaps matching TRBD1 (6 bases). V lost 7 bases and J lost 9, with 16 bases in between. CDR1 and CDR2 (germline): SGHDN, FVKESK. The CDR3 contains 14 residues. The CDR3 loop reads CASTKGGRASPLHF. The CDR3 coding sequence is TGTGCCAGCACCAAAGGGGGAAGAGCTTCACCCCTCCACTTT.

The CDR3 nucleotides are TGTGCCAGCAGCTTAGCGGTTCCGGGACATGAGCAGTTCTTC. Encoded protein: CASSLAVPGHEQFF. The rearrangement links TRBV7-2 to TRBJ2-1; D may be TRBD1 or TRBD2 (5 bases each). CDR1 and CDR2 from the germline V gene are SGHTA and FQGNSA. This CDR3 is built from 14 residues. Trimming removed 0 bases from V and 8 bases from J, with 11 bases in between.

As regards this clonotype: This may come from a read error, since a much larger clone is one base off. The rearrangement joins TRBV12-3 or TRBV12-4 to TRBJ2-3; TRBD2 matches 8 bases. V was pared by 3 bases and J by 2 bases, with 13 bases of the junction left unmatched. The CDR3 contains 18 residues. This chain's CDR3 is CASSFGLGRGAYTDTQYF. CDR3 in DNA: TGTGCCAGCAGTTTTGGCCTTGGGCGGGGGGCCTACACAGATACGCAGTATTTT.

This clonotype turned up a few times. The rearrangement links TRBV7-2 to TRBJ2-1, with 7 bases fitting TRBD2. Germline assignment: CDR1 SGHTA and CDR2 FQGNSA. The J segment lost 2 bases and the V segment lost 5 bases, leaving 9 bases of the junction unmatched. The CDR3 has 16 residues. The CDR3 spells CASSGRTRLPYNEQFF. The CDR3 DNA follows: TGTGCCAGCAGCGGCCGGACTAGACTCCCCTACAATGAGCAGTTCTTC.

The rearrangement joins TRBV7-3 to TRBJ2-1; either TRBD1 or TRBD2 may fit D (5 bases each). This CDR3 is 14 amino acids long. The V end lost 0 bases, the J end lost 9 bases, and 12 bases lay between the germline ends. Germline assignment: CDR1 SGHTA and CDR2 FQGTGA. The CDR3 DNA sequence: TGTGCCAGCAGCTTAACAGGCAGGGAGAGTGAGCAGTTCTTC. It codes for CASSLTGRESEQFF.

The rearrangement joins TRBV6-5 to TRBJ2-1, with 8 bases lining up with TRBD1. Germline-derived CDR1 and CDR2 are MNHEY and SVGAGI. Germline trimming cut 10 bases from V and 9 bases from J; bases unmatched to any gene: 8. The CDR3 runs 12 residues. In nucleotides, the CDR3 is TGTGCCATTGGACAGGGTAAGGGTGAGCAGTTCTTC. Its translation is CAIGQGKGEQFF.

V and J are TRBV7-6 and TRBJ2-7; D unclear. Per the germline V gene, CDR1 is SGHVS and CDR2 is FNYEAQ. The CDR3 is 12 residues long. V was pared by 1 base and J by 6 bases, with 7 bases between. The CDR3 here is CASSLEALEQYF. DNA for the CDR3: TGTGCCAGCAGCTTAGAGGCTCTCGAGCAGTACTTC.

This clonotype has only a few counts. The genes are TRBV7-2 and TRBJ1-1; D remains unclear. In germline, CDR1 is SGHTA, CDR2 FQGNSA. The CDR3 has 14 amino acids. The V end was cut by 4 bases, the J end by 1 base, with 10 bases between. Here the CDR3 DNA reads TGTGCCAGCAGCTGGTCCACAGCGAACACTGAAGCTTTCTTT. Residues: CASSWSTANTEAFF. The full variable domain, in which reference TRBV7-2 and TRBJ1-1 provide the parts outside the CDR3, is GAGVSQSPSNKVTEKGKDVELRCDPISGHTALYWYRQSLGQGLEFLIYFQGNSAPDKSGLPSDRFSAERTGGSVSTLTIQRTQQEDSAVYLCASSWSTANTEAFFGQGTRLTVV.